One TCR beta chain is described in this entry. What it recognizes is unknown. The method was immunoSEQ multiplex PCR; TCRdb's version includes in-frame clones alone and lacks a portion of them. The sample has 30,000 to 40,000 clones, roughly 90% seen once; the top ten hold about 5%. These data come from a study of a mutant IDH1 vaccine in newly diagnosed glioma. The length of the CDR3 is 17 residues. The V end lost 0 bases, the J end lost 8 bases, and 19 bases lay between the germline ends. Germline V CDR1 and CDR2: SNHLY, FYNNEI. Time point in this sample: week 47, end of study. The study gave 300 ug of mutant IDH1 20-mer peptide per vaccine dose, with topical imiquimod.

The source of this sequence is a middle-aged woman with glioma. The sample in question was PBMCs, obtained from a glioma patient whose treatment included an IDH1 peptide vaccine. The chain carries TRBV2 and TRBJ1-4, with TRBD1 as a possible D gene (6 bases). The CDR3 DNA reads as TGTGCCAGCAGTGAAGCGGTGGTAGCGACAGGTCGGGAAAAACTGTTTTTT. Its translation: CASSEAVVATGREKLFF.